This paragraph reports one T cell receptor (beta chain). Trimming left V 8 bases short and J 4 bases short, with 17 bases between. Germline CDR1 is MDHEN and CDR2 is SYDVKM. The CDR3 is 14 amino acids. Authors' methods: Amplification of reference gene primers provided the estimated nucleated cell counts. The repertoire was sequenced with immunoSEQ multiplex PCR; TCRdb's copy has only in-frame clones and lacks some. The V and J calls and clone size are taken from that table; D and trimming were inferred from the DNA. Of some 130,000 clones in the sample, about 91% are singletons; the top ten hold approximately 10%. These data are taken from a study of blood T cell repertoires in COVID-19. Study details: There were acute and convalescent COVID-19 samples, and they came from the United States, Italy and Spain. The analysed material was cDNA or gDNA that came from T cells, B-cell-depleted T cells, or PBMCs.

This receptor was taken from a man over 45 with acute or convalescent COVID-19. The sequencing input was peripheral blood. The chain couples TRBV28 to TRBJ1-1; weak D call: TRBD1 (6 bases). The CDR3 protein is CASHLGGTVTEAFF. The DNA for the CDR3 is TGTGCCAGCCATCTTGGGGGCACCGTCACTGAAGCTTTCTTT.